Listed below are T cell receptor beta chains from one sample, sequenced in a study of regulatory T cells in long-lasting Graves disease. TCRdb used MiXCR to reprocess the multiplex PCR reads, holding one entry per CDR3 protein. Among approximately 300,000 distinct CDR3 sequences, 15% to 20% were seen once, and the ten largest hold about 39%. Sample: peripheral blood mononuclear cells (PBMCs), taken at new diagnosis, from a patient treated with antithyroid drugs. Every receptor here comes from a female donor with Graves disease. Each CDR3 is given without its conserved first and last residue.

cdr3_length,j_call,v_call,cdr3_aa
13,TRBJ1-5,TRBV28,ASSRRRQGNQPQH
12,TRBJ2-1,TRBV12-3/TRBV12-4,ASNLKGVANEQF
14,TRBJ2-1,TRBV15,ATSGLLAGGSNEQF
16,TRBJ2-7,TRBV6-2/TRBV6-3,ASRPGPPWTSKKYEQY
16,TRBJ2-5,TRBV27,ASSLRGGRWGPQETQY
12,TRBJ1-1,TRBV28,ASSLTGRGIAAF
15,TRBJ2-2,TRBV7-6,ASSPQIAGAINGELF
11,TRBJ1-2,TRBV10-1,ASSDRTSGGYT
15,TRBJ2-5,TRBV7-2,ASSFRRGQGGIETQY
13,TRBJ2-1,TRBV27,AGSSGTSGYNEQF
14,TRBJ2-7,TRBV28,ASSLLGSGKGYEQY
14,TRBJ2-1,TRBV14,ASSQVRVATYNEQF
16,TRBJ2-3,TRBV11-2,ASSLGLLTSGSTDTQY
13,TRBJ2-3,TRBV20-1,SAREPRGLTDTQY
13,TRBJ2-7,TRBV9,ASSVAGGLTYEQY
12,TRBJ1-5,TRBV12-3/TRBV12-4,ASSLGTDYQPQH
15,TRBJ2-1,TRBV10-1,ASSDPGLAGAYNEQF
13,TRBJ1-4,TRBV7-8,ASSSPGTPNEKLF
10,TRBJ2-1,TRBV27,ASSPRSGEQF
15,TRBJ1-1,TRBV6-1,ASSGDTEFAGNTEAF
14,TRBJ2-7,TRBV12-3/TRBV12-4,ASSLEDRRARYEQY
11,TRBJ2-4,TRBV27,ASSLRARGIQY
14,TRBJ2-2,TRBV5-5,ASSLGSGSVTGELF
10,TRBJ2-7,TRBV12-3/TRBV12-4,ASSSGSLEQY
13,TRBJ2-1,TRBV12-3/TRBV12-4,ASSPRMGGSYEQF
11,TRBJ2-7,TRBV12-3/TRBV12-4,ASSQGQGYEQY
12,TRBJ2-1,TRBV25-1,ASSEGSVPNEQF
14,TRBJ2-5,TRBV2,ASNTGTSGYQETQY
13,TRBJ1-1,TRBV5-1,ASSETLTRNTEAF
11,TRBJ2-3,TRBV29-1,SVAGTHTDTQY
12,TRBJ2-7,TRBV10-3,AISDSGGINEQY
13,TRBJ1-1,TRBV11-3,ASSPEGDPNTEAF
17,TRBJ2-2,TRBV7-2,ASSSPPRGGRPNTGELF
11,TRBJ2-5,TRBV19,ASSISREETQY
13,TRBJ2-5,TRBV10-3,AISESASTVKTQY
14,TRBJ1-4,TRBV7-9,ASSNDREYANEKLF
16,TRBJ2-3,TRBV18,ASSPRGTSGSVADTQY
10,TRBJ1-3,TRBV15,ATSGFRNTIY
13,TRBJ1-5,TRBV20-1,SAADTLYSNQPQH
13,TRBJ2-7,TRBV15,ATSRDISPQYEQY
13,TRBJ1-1,TRBV7-8,ASSSGGGLNTEAF
10,TRBJ1-1,TRBV20-1,SVAAPNTEAF
14,TRBJ1-1,TRBV27,ASTSVGGGRDPKAF
12,TRBJ2-2,TRBV9,ASSEGANTGELF
11,TRBJ1-4,TRBV30,AWSVRPNEKLF
15,TRBJ2-6,TRBV18,ASRPGQGGPGANVLT
13,TRBJ2-1,TRBV11-3,ASSPGTSAYNEQF
10,TRBJ2-1,TRBV11-3,ASSQTVNEQF
10,TRBJ2-3,TRBV5-1,ASSLPTDTQY
17,TRBJ1-2,TRBV12-3/TRBV12-4,ASSGGAALPDKTNYGYT
12,TRBJ1-4,TRBV9,ASSSGTANEKLF
12,TRBJ2-7,TRBV20-1,SARDLTGGPLAY
13,TRBJ2-7,TRBV28,ASTLDRGSTYEQY